The clone carrying this T cell receptor beta chain was seen ten or more times. These data come from a study of CD8 T cells in ankylosing spondylitis. This CDR3 spans 12 amino acids. Looked up from germline, CDR1 is SQVTM and CDR2 is ANQGSEA. V was pared by 4 bases and J by 0 bases, with 6 bases between. TCRdb itself ran the 5' RACE reads through MiXCR, one entry per CDR3 protein. The profile shows 40,000 to 55,000 distinct CDR3 sequences, approximately 7.4% of them singletons. V is TRBV29-1 and J is TRBJ1-1; D is undetermined. Sample: blood, either unsorted or a sorted T cell fraction (not recorded which). The sequence derives from a female donor with ankylosing spondylitis or in good health (not recorded which). In nucleotides, the CDR3 is TGCAGCGTTGTTAGGATGAACACTGAAGCTTTCTTT. It encodes CSVVRMNTEAFF.